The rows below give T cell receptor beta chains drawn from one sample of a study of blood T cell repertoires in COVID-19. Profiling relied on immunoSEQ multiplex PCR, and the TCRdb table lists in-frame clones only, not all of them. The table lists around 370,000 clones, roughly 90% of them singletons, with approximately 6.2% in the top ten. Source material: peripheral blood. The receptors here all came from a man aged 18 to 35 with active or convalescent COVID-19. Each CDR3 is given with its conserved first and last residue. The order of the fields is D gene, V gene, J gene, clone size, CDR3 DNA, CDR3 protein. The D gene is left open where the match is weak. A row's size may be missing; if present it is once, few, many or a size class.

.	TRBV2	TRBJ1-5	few	TGTGCCAGCAGTACCGACCTCCCCGGGCAGCCCCAGCATTTT	CASSTDLPGQPQHF
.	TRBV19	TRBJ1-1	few	TGTGCCAGTAGTCGGGGAAACACTGAAGCTTTCTTT	CASSRGNTEAFF
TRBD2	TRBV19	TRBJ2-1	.	TGTGCCAGCACGAGACTTGGGACTAGCGGGATGAATGAGCAGTTCTTC	CASTRLGTSGMNEQFF
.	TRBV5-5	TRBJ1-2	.	TGTGCCAGCGGACAGAACTATGGCTACACCTTC	CASGQNYGYTF
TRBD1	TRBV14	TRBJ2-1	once	TGTGCCAGCAGCCACCCGATTAACAGGGGTGACTACAATGAGCAGTTCTTC	CASSHPINRGDYNEQFF
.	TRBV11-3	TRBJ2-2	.	TGTGCCAGCAGCTTTTTGAGCAACACCGGGGAGCTGTTTTTT	CASSFLSNTGELFF
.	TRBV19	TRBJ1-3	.	TGTGCCAGTAGTATCCGGGGGGCCGGCGGAAACACCATATATTTT	CASSIRGAGGNTIYF
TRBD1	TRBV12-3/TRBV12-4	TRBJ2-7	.	TGTGCCAGTCGGACAGGCTACTACGAGCAGTACTTC	CASRTGYYEQYF
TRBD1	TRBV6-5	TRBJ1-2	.	TGTGCCAGCACCGGAAGACAGGGAAATGGCTACACCTTC	CASTGRQGNGYTF
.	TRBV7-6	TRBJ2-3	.	TGTGCCAGCAGCACCTCTTTCGGGGGGCCCACAGATACGCAGTATTTT	CASSTSFGGPTDTQYF
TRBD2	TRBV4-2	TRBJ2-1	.	TGTGCCAGCAGCCAAGATTCGGGGGGAGGGACTAGCGGAGCCTTCTACAATGAGCAGTTCTTC	CASSQDSGGGTSGAFYNEQFF
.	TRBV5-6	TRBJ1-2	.	TGTGCCAGCAGCCCTACAGGGCCCTCCTATGGCTACACCTTC	CASSPTGPSYGYTF
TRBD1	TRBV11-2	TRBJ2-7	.	TGTGCCAGCAGCTTAGATCCTGGACAGGGGGCGATAGGCGAGCAGTACTTC	CASSLDPGQGAIGEQYF
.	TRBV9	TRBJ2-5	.	TGTGCCAGCAGCGGGGGGCTGTGGGCCGGAAGGGAAACCCAGTACTTC	CASSGGLWAGRETQYF
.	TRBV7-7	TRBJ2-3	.	TGTGCTAGCAGCCCGTCGGCAGAGGGGAGGTTTCGCACAGATACGCAGTATTTT	CASSPSAEGRFRTDTQYF
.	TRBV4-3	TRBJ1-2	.	TGCGCCAGCAGCCATGTCGGGGGGGGCGCTAGGTCTAACTATGGCTACACCTTC	CASSHVGGGARSNYGYTF
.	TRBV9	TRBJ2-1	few	TGTGCCAGCAGCGCCCAGGTCGGGGATGAGCAGTTCTTC	CASSAQVGDEQFF
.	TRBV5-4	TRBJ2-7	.	TGTGCCAGCAGCTTGGCTCAGGACTCCTACGAGCAGTACTTC	CASSLAQDSYEQYF
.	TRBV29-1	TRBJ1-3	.	TGCAGCGTTACTCGTCCCCTCGGAAACACCATATATTTT	CSVTRPLGNTIYF
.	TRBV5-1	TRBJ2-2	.	TGCGCCAGCAGCCCTAGTCTGCTCGGGGAGCTGTTTTTT	CASSPSLLGELFF
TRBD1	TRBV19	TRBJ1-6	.	TGTGCCAGTAGTAGGAGTCTCCAGGGGGCCTCCTATAATTCACCCCTCCACTTT	CASSRSLQGASYNSPLHF
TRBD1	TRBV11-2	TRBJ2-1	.	TGTGCCAGCAGCCCCGTACCGGGACAGGGGTTCAATGAGCAGTTCTTC	CASSPVPGQGFNEQFF
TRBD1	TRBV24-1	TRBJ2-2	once	TGTGCCACCAGTGATACAGGGGGCGGTTTGACCGGGGAGCTGTTTTTT	CATSDTGGGLTGELFF
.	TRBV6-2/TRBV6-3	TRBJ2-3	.	TGTGCCAGCAGTTACTCGGCAGGAACCATAACAGATACGCAGTATTTT	CASSYSAGTITDTQYF
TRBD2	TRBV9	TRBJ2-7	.	TGTGCCAGCAGCTTAGGACAGGGGTGGACTAGCGGGAGTCACGAGCAGTACTTC	CASSLGQGWTSGSHEQYF
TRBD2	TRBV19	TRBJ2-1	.	TGTGCCAGTAGTATCTACGCGGGAGGGTACAATGAGCAGTTCTTC	CASSIYAGGYNEQFF
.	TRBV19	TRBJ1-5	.	TGTGCCAGTAGTAGTGTTCACAGGAGCAATCAGCCCCAGCATTTT	CASSSVHRSNQPQHF
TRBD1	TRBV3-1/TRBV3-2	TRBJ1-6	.	TGTGCCAGCAGCCAATTGGACAGGGTCGGTTCACCCCTCCACTTT	CASSQLDRVGSPLHF
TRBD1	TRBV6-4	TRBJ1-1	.	TGTGCCAGCAGTAACGGACAGGCCGAAGCTTTCTTT	CASSNGQAEAFF
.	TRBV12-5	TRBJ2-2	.	TGTGCTAGTGGTTTGGTTCTTTTGGCAGGATCGAACACCGGGGAGCTGTTTTTT	CASGLVLLAGSNTGELFF
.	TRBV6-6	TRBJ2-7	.	TGTGCCAGCAGTTACTCGGGAGCTTACGAGCAGTACTTC	CASSYSGAYEQYF
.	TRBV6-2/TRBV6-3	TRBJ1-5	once	TGTGCCAGCAGCCCGTCGGCAGGTCAGTTTCAGCCCCAGCATTTT	CASSPSAGQFQPQHF
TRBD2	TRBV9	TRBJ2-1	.	TGTGCCAGCAGCGTAGGACTAGCGGGGACCTCCTACAATGAGCAGTTCTTC	CASSVGLAGTSYNEQFF
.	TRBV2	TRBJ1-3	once	TGTGCCAGCTGCCGGGGTTCTGGAAACACCATATATTTT	CASCRGSGNTIYF
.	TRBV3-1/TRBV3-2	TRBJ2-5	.	TGTGCCAGCAGCCAAGGTATGGCGGGATTTGAGACCCAGTACTTC	CASSQGMAGFETQYF
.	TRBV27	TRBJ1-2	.	TGTGCCAGCAGTTTATCGGGCGGGGGGAATGGCTACACCTTC	CASSLSGGGNGYTF
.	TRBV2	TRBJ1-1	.	TGTGCCACCCAAGCTTTCCCGGGGAACACTGAAGCTTTCTTT	CATQAFPGNTEAFF
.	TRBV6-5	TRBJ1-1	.	TGTGCCAGCAGTTACGAGGGAGTGGTGGGCACTGAAGCTTTCTTT	CASSYEGVVGTEAFF